This paragraph covers one T cell receptor beta chain sequence. The source of the sample is a study of CD8 T cells in Susac syndrome. Random hexamers were used to reverse transcribe the RNA input (about 0.45 to 1 ug). Multiplex PCR with immunoSEQ amplified the TCR beta CDR3 across 54 Vbeta and 13 Jbeta. TCRdb redid the calling of the immunoSEQ multiplex PCR reads with MiXCR, one entry per CDR3 protein. The profile covers about 430,000 distinct CDR3 sequences, with about 85% appearing a single time and approximately 0.12% taken by the ten largest. The specimen sequenced was CD8+ T cells from PBMCs. This receptor was obtained from a human donor with multiple sclerosis.

The CDR3 loop reads CASSYSPPWREGPETQYF. The CDR3 DNA sequence: TGTGCCAGCAGTTACTCCCCCCCCTGGCGGGAGGGCCCGGAGACCCAGTACTTC. V and J are TRBV6-5 and TRBJ2-5; 9 nucleotides align to TRBD2. CDR3 length: 18 amino acids. Germline values: CDR1 MNHEY, CDR2 SVGAGI. V trimming: 0 bases; J trimming: 5 bases; junction bases outside the gene matches: 13.